This T cell receptor beta chain was found in a study of response to subunit inactivated influenza vaccine. Points from the study as a whole: The authors proposed limited new T cell recruitment per seasonal influenza vaccination.

This clonotype came up many times. Its antigen is unknown. TCRdb ran MiXCR on the RT-PCR reads and lists one entry per CDR3 protein. The sample consists of under 550,000 distinct CDR3 sequences, 7.5% to 8.5% of them appearing once. V shed 1 base, J shed 1 base, and the junction held 3 bases outside the gene matches. This CDR3 has 16 amino acids. Germline CDR1 reads DFQATT; CDR2 reads SNEGSKA (reference sequence). The V and J genes are TRBV20-1 and TRBJ2-5; 13 bases agree with TRBD2. This TCR came from a man aged 50 to 69 who received an inactivated influenza vaccine. The sequencing here drew on PBMCs from blood, taken around 25 months after vaccination. DNA of the CDR3: TGCAGTGCTAGAGGACTAGCGGGGGGTTTCCAAGAGACCCAGTACTTC. This codes for CSARGLAGGFQETQYF.